This TCR beta chain was identified in a study of molecular identifiers for immune sequencing clone quantification. Study information: Replicates partitioned RNA from approximately 20,000 or 100,000 naive CD8 cells into five parts, sequencing four. Overall study findings and caveats: Beyond 20 RNA copies, clones held over 98% of effector molecules, compared with under 1% in naive cells. Spiked Jurkat TCR RNA equal to one cell could reportedly be picked out among over 850,000 naive cells.

To note about this clonotype: Its antigen is currently unknown. With a much larger clone just one base away, this may be a read error.

TCRdb re-analysed the PCR reads in MiXCR, keeping a single row per CDR3 protein. Among roughly 320,000 distinct CDR3 sequences, over 20% were seen once, and the ten largest hold over 0.7%. This CDR3 region has 15 residues. V gave up 4 bases and J gave up 3 bases, with 15 bases separating them. Germline lookup yields CDR1 SGHTA and CDR2 FQGNSA. This sequence originates from a human donor in good health. Some libraries in this study had Jurkat cell RNA spiked in. This rearrangement joins TRBV7-2 to TRBJ2-5; D remains unclear. The material sequenced was naive CD8+ T cells from blood, with Jurkat cell RNA spiked in. Subset of the sample: FACS-sorted CD8+CD4-CCR7+CD45RA+ naive T cells. The CDR3 region has the DNA TGTGCCAGCAGCTCTCCCGGGTCGGCTGAAGAGACCCAGTACTTC. It is translated as CASSSPGSAEETQYF.